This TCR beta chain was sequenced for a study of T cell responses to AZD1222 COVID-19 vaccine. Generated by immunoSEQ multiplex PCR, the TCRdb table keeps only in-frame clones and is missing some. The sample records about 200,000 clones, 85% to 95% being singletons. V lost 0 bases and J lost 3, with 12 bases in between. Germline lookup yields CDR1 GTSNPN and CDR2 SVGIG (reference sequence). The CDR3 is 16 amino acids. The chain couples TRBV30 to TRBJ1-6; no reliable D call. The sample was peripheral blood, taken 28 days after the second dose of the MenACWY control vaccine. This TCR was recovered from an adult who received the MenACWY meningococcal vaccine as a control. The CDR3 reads CAWSVQSQIYNSPLHF. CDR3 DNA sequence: TGTGCCTGGAGTGTACAATCCCAGATCTATAATTCACCCCTCCACTTT.